This T cell receptor beta chain was identified during a study of blood T cell repertoires in COVID-19. Study background: The study drew acute and convalescent COVID-19 samples from the United States, Italy and Spain. From T cells, B-cell-depleted T cells, or PBMCs came the material, which was cDNA or gDNA.

This clone was seen a handful of times. The CDR3 spans 15 residues. Germline V gene lookup returns CDR1 GTSNPN and CDR2 SVGIG (reference sequence). V shed 1 base and J shed 0 bases, with 7 bases lying between them. Clones were sequenced by immunoSEQ multiplex PCR, and TCRdb holds only the in-frame ones, with some missing. The sample holds about 270,000 clones, about 88% seen once. Cohorts were determined from participant-reported clinical history. The material sequenced was PBMCs or T cells enriched from blood (not recorded which). The chain employs TRBV30 and TRBJ1-6; unclear D gene. The sequence was collected from a woman aged 45-59 years who had recovered from COVID-19. The CDR3 loop is CAWSELSSYNSPLHF. The CDR3 DNA reads as TGTGCCTGGAGTGAACTGAGCTCCTATAATTCACCCCTCCACTTT.